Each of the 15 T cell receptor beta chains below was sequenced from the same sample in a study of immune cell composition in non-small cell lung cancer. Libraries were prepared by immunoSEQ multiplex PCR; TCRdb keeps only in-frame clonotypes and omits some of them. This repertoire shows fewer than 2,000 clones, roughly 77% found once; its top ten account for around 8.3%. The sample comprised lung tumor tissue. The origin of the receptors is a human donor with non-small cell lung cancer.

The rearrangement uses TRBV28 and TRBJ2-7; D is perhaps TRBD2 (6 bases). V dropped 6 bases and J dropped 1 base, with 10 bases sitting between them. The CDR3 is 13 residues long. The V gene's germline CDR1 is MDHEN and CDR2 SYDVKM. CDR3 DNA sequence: TGTGCCAGCAGGGAGGGAGGATCCTACGAGCAGTACTTC. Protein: CASREGGSYEQYF.

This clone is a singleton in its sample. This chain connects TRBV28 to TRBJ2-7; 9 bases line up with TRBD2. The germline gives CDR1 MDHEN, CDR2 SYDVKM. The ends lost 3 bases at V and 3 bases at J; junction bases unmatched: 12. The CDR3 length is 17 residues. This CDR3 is CASSFTLSGSEDYEQYF. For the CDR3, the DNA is TGTGCCAGCAGTTTTACCCTTAGCGGGAGTGAGGACTACGAGCAGTACTTC.

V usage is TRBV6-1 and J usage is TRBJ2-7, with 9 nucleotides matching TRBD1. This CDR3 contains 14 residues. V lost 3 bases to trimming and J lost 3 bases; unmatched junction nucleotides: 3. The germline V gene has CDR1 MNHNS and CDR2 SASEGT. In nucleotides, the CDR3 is TGTGCCAGCAGTGAGGGACAGGGTTTCTACGAGCAGTACTTC. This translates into CASSEGQGFYEQYF.

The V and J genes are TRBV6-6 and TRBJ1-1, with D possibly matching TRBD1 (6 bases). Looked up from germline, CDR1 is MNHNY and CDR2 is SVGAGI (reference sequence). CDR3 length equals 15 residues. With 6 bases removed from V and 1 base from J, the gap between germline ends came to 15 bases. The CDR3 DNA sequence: TGTGCCAGCAGCCCTAGACAGGCATCGAACACTGAAGCTTTCTTT. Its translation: CASSPRQASNTEAFF.

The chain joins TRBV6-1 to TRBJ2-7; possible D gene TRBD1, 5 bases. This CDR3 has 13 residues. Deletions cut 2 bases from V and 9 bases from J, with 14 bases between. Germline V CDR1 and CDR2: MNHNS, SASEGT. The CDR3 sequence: CASSESARGAQYV. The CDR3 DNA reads TGTGCCAGCAGTGAATCGGCCCGTGGGGCGCAGTACGTC.

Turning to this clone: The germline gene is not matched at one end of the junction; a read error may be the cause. This CDR3 is CASRMTGGHLQETQYF. For the CDR3, the DNA is TGTGCCAGTCGTATGACAGGGGGCCATCTCCAAGAGACCCAGTACTTC. The V and J genes are TRBV19 and TRBJ2-5, with 10 bases identical to TRBD1. Germline CDR1 is LNHDA and CDR2 is SQIVND (reference sequence). This CDR3 region has 16 residues. Full variable domain (remainder filled in from reference TRBV19 and TRBJ2-5): DGGITQSPKYLFRKEGQNVTLSCEQNLNHDAMYWYRQDPGQGLRLIYYSQIVNDFQKGDIAEGYSVSREKKESFPLTVTSAQKNPTAFYLCASRMTGGHLQETQYFGPGTRLLVL.

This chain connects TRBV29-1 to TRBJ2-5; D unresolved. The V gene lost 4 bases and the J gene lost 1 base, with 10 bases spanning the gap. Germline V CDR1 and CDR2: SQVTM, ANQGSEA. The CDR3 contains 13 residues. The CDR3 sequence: CSVVWAVQETQYF. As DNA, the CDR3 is TGCAGCGTTGTTTGGGCAGTCCAAGAGACCCAGTACTTC.

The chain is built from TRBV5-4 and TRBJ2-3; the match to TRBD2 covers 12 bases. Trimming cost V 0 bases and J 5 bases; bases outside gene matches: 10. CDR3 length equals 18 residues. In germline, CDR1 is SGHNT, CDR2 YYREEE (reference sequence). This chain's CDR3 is CASSLGLAGVRGEDTQYF. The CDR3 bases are TGTGCCAGCAGCTTGGGACTAGCGGGAGTAAGAGGAGAAGATACGCAGTATTTT.

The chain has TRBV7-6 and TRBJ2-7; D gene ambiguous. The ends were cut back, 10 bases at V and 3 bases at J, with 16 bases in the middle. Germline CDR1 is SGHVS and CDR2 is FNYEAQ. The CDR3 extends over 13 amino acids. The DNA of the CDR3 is TGTGCCACCTCACTCAACCTCGGCTACGAGCAGTACTTC. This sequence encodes CATSLNLGYEQYF.

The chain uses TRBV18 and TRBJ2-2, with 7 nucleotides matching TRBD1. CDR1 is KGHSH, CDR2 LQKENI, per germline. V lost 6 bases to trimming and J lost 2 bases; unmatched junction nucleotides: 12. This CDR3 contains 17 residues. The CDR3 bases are TGTGCCAGCTCTCCTAACCTATACAGGGGAAACACCGGGGAGCTGTTTTTT. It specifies CASSPNLYRGNTGELFF.

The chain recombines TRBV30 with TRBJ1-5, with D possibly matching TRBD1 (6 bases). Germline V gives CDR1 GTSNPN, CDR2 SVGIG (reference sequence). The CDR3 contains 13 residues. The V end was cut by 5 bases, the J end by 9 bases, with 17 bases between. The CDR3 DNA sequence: TGTGCCTGGGGGGGAGGGGGAGAGGGGCCCCAGCATTTT. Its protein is CAWGGGGEGPQHF.

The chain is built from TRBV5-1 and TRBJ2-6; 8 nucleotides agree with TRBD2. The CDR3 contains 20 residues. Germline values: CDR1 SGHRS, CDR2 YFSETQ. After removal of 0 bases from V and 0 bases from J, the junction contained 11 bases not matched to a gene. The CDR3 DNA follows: TGCGCCAGCAGCTTGGCCACGGGGGGGAGACCCGTCTCTGGGGCCAACGTCCTGACTTTC. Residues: CASSLATGGRPVSGANVLTF.

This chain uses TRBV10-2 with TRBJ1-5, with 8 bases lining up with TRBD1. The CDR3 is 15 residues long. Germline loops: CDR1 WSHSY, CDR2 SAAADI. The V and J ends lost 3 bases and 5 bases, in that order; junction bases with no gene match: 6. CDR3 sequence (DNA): TGCGCCAGCAGTGAATCACAGGGGGAGGATCAGCCCCAGCATTTT. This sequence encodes CASSESQGEDQPQHF.

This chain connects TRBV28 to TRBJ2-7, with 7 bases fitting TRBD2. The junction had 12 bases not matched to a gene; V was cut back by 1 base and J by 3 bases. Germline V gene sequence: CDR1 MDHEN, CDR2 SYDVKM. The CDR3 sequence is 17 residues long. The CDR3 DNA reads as TGTGCCAGCAGTTTATTGCCGCCCCTAGCGGCTAACTACGAGCAGTACTTC. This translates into CASSLLPPLAANYEQYF.

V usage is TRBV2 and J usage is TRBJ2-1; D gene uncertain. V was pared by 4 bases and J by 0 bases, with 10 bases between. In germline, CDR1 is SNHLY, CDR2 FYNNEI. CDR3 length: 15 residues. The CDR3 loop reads CASSGRLSSYNEQFF. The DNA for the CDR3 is TGTGCCAGCAGTGGAAGACTCAGCTCCTACAATGAGCAGTTCTTC.